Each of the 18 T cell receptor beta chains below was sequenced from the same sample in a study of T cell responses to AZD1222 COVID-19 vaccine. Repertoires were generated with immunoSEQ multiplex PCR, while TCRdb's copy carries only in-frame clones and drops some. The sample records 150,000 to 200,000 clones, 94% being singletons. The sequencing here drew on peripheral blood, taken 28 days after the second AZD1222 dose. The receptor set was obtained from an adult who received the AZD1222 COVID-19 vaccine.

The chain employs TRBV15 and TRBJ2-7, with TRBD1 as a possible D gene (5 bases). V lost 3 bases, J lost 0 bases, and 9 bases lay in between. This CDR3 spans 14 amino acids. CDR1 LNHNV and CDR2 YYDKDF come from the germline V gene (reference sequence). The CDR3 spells CATSRGLDSYEQYF. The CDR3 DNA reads TGTGCCACCAGCAGGGGGCTGGACTCCTACGAGCAGTACTTC.

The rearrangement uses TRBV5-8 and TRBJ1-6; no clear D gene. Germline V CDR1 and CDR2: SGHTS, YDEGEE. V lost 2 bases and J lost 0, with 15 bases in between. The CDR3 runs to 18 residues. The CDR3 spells CASSLPGEKSSYNSPLHF. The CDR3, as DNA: TGTGCCAGCAGCTTACCCGGAGAGAAGAGCTCCTATAATTCACCCCTCCACTTT.

CDR3 sequence (DNA): TGTGCCAGCAGTGTAAACGGGAGGGGTCAGCAGTTCTTC. The encoded protein is CASSVNGRGQQFF. The chain has TRBV2 and TRBJ2-1; 8 bases are a match to TRBD2. Germline CDR1 and CDR2: SNHLY and FYNNEI. The J segment lost 11 bases and the V segment lost 4 bases, leaving 7 bases of the junction unmatched. CDR3 size: 13 residues.

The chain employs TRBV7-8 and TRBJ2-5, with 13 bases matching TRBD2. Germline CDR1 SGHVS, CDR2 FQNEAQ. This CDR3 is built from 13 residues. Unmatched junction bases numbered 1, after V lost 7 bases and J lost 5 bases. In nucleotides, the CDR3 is TGTGCCAGCATACTAGCGGGAGGGGAGACCCAGTACTTC. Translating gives CASILAGGETQYF.

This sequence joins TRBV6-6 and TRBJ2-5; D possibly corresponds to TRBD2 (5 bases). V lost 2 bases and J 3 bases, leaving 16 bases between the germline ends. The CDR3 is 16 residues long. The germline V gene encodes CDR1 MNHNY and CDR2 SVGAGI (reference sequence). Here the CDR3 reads CASSYRVVAGKETQYF. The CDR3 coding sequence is TGTGCCAGCAGTTACAGGGTTGTGGCGGGTAAAGAGACCCAGTACTTC.

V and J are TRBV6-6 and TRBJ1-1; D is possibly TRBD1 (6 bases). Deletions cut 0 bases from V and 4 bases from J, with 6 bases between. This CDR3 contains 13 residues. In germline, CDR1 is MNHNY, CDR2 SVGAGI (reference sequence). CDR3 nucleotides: TGTGCCAGCAGTTACTCAGGGGGCACTGAAGCTTTCTTT. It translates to CASSYSGGTEAFF.

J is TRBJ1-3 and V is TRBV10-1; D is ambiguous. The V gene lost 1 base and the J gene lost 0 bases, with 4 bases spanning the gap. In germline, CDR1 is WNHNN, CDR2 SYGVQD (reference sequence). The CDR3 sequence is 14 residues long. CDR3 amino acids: CASSEYTSGNTIYF. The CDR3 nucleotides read TGCGCCAGCAGTGAGTACACCTCTGGAAACACCATATATTTT.

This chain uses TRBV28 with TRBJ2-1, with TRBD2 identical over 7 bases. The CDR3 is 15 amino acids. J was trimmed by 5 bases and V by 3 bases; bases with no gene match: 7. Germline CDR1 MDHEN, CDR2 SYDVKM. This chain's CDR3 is CASSFAGRAHNEQFF. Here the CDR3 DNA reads TGTGCCAGCAGTTTTGCGGGGAGGGCCCACAATGAGCAGTTCTTC.

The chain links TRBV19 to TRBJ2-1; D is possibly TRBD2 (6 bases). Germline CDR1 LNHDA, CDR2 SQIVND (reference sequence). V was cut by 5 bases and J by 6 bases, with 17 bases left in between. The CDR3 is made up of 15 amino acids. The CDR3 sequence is CASSPRLEISNEQFF. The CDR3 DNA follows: TGTGCCAGTAGTCCCCGACTAGAGATCTCCAATGAGCAGTTCTTC.

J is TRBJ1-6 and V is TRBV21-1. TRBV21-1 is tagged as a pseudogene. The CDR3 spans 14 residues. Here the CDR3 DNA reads TGTGCCAGCAGAAGACGGGAGACTAATTCACCCCTCCACTTT. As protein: CASRRRETNSPLHF.

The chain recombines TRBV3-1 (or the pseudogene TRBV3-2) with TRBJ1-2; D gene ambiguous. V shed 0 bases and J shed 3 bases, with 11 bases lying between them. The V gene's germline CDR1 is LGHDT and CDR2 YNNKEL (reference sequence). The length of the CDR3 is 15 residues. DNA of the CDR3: TGTGCCAGCAGCCAAGAGCGGGAGCTGGACTATGGCTACACCTTC. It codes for CASSQERELDYGYTF.

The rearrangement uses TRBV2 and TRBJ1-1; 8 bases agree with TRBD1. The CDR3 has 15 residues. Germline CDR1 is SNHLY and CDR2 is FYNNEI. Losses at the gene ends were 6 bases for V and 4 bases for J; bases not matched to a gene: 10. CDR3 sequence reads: CASRRLTGEATEAFF. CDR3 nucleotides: TGTGCCAGCAGGAGACTGACAGGGGAGGCCACTGAAGCTTTCTTT.

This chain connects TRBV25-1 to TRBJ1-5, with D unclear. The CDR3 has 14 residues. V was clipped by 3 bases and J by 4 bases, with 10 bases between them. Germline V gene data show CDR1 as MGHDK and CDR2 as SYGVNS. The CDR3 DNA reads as TGTGCCAGCAGTGATACACGGATTAATCAGCCCCAGCATTTT. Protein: CASSDTRINQPQHF.

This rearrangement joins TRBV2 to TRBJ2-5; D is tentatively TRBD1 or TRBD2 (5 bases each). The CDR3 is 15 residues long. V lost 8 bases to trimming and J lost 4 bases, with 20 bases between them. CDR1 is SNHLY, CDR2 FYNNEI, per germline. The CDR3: CASEAARARGETQYF. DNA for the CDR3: TGTGCCAGCGAGGCGGCTAGAGCGAGGGGAGAGACCCAGTACTTC.

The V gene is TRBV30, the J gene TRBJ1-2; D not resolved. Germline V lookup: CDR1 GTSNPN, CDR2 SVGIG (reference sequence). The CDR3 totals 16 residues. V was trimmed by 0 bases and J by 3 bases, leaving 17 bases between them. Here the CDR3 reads CAWSVGPVASDYGYTF. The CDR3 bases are TGTGCCTGGAGTGTAGGACCAGTCGCCTCGGACTATGGCTACACCTTC.

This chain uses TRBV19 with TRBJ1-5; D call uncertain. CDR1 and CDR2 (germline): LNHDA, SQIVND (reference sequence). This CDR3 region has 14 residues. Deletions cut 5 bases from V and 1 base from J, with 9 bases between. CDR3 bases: TGTGCCAGTAGTTCAGGTCTAAGCAATCAGCCCCAGCATTTT. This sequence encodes CASSSGLSNQPQHF. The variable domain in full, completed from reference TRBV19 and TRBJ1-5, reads DGGITQSPKYLFRKEGQNVTLSCEQNLNHDAMYWYRQDPGQGLRLIYYSQIVNDFQKGDIAEGYSVSREKKESFPLTVTSAQKNPTAFYLCASSSGLSNQPQHFGDGTRLSIL.

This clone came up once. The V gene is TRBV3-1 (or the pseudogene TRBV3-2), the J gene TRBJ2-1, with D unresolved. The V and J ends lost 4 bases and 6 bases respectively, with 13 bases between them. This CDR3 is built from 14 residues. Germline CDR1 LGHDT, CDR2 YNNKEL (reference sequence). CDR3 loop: CASSPQTGFNEQFF. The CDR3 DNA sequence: TGTGCCAGCAGCCCCCAGACTGGATTCAATGAGCAGTTCTTC.

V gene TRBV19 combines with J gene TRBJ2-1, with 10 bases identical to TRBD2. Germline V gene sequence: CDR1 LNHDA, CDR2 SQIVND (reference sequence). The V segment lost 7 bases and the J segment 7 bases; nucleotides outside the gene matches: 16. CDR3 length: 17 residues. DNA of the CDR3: TGTGCCAGTACCAGGGGGGTTCTAGCGGGAGTTCGGAATGAGCAGTTCTTC. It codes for CASTRGVLAGVRNEQFF.